The rows below give T cell receptor beta chains drawn from one sample of a study of PD-1 blockade in mismatch repair-deficient tumors. Produced via immunoSEQ multiplex PCR; TCRdb's table is partial and in-frame only. Altogether about 40,000 clones are present, roughly 85% being singletons, with the ten largest covering 3% to 4.5%. The sequencing here drew on peripheral blood, taken 76 weeks after starting pembrolizumab. Receptors were obtained from an adult with mismatch repair-deficient cancer. Both conserved end residues are trimmed from each CDR3.

j_call v_call cdr3_aa
TRBJ1-2 TRBV15 ATGTGTGGNGYT
TRBJ1-2 TRBV7-9 ASSLAPDNYGYT
TRBJ1-5 TRBV5-1 ASSFSSNQPQH
TRBJ2-1 TRBV11-3 ASSSPSGNKDNEQF
TRBJ2-2 TRBV5-1 ASSLSSPNTGELF
TRBJ2-7 TRBV7-9 ASSLKGFYEQY
TRBJ2-2 TRBV19 ASSIDLRGAGELF
TRBJ2-7 TRBV11-3 ASSGGYEQY
TRBJ2-5 TRBV5-6 ASRATGETQY
TRBJ2-7 TRBV6-1 ASNHRGNYEQY
TRBJ2-1 TRBV19 ASRTPGQGRYNEQF
TRBJ2-7 TRBV11-3 ASSFKNEQY
TRBJ1-2 TRBV6-5 ASRKASSYGYT
TRBJ1-1 TRBV4-1 ASSSKDRVNTEAF
TRBJ2-1 TRBV11-1 ASSQKVGLVIHEQF
TRBJ2-7 TRBV30 APLSGLVVDEQY
TRBJ2-7 TRBV27 ASSLSASSYEQY
TRBJ1-1 TRBV7-9 ASSLTPGVNTEAF
TRBJ2-1 TRBV29-1 SIRQGLRDEQF
TRBJ2-6 TRBV19 ASSRGAGANVLT
TRBJ1-2 TRBV19 ASRLSGPLTNYGYT
TRBJ1-3 TRBV10-3 AIRESSGNTIY
TRBJ1-5 TRBV6-5 ASRMTDHSNQPQH
TRBJ2-1 TRBV7-2 ASSWKGREATNEQF
TRBJ1-5 TRBV2 ASRGTGDQPQH
TRBJ1-5 TRBV5-4 ASSSGISNQPQH
TRBJ2-7 TRBV6-1 ASSGRRQASEQY
TRBJ2-1 TRBV27 ASSVRSSYNEQF
TRBJ2-5 TRBV5-1 ASSLEGQGAETQY
TRBJ2-7 TRBV6-5 ASSFAGVGEQY
TRBJ2-7 TRBV5-1 ASRSGQGAEEQY
TRBJ2-7 TRBV5-4 ASSLGSGISSYEQY
TRBJ1-1 TRBV7-9 ASSPGSAGGNTEAF
TRBJ2-7 TRBV5-1 ASSPGQGISYEQY
TRBJ2-3 TRBV7-6 ASSDPGTPQY
TRBJ2-7 TRBV27 ASSLGQHYEQY
TRBJ1-1 TRBV5-1 ASSLGVQNTEAF